Listed below are T cell receptor beta chains from one sample, sequenced in a study of PD-1 blockade in classical Hodgkin lymphoma. Sequenced by immunoSEQ multiplex PCR; TCRdb stores in-frame clones only, minus some. The table records approximately 60,000 clones, approximately 90% of them present only once. The source material was peripheral blood mononuclear cells (PBMCs), sampled at baseline. The origin of the receptors is a human donor with classical Hodgkin lymphoma. CDR3s include the opening cysteine and the closing phenylalanine or tryptophan. Fields, in order: clone size, D gene, J gene, V gene, CDR3 DNA, CDR3 protein. D genes are given only for firm matches. Expanded clones get a size class; other rows say once, few or many, or leave the size out.

clone size: -; D gene: -; J gene: TRBJ1-5; V gene: TRBV2; CDR3 DNA: TGTGCCAGCAGTGAACCGAAACAGGTCAATCAGCCCCAGCATTTT; CDR3 protein: CASSEPKQVNQPQHF
clone size: -; D gene: -; J gene: TRBJ1-1; V gene: TRBV7-2; CDR3 DNA: TGTGCCAGCAGCTTGGGAGGGTATCCAGGAGCTTTCTTT; CDR3 protein: CASSLGGYPGAFF
clone size: -; D gene: -; J gene: TRBJ1-1; V gene: TRBV10-3; CDR3 DNA: TGTGCCATCAAAACCATGAACACTGAAGCTTTCTTT; CDR3 protein: CAIKTMNTEAFF
clone size: few; D gene: -; J gene: TRBJ2-7; V gene: TRBV27; CDR3 DNA: TGTGCCAGCAGTTTATACGGGGCGAACTACGAGCAGTACTTC; CDR3 protein: CASSLYGANYEQYF
clone size: -; D gene: -; J gene: TRBJ1-6; V gene: TRBV6-1; CDR3 DNA: TGTGCCAGCAGCAGCCCCGCCTATAATTCACCCCTCCACTTT; CDR3 protein: CASSSPAYNSPLHF
clone size: few; D gene: -; J gene: TRBJ2-6; V gene: TRBV4-2; CDR3 DNA: TGTGCCAGCAGCCCGGCGGGCGGGGCTTCTGGGGCCAACGTCCTGACTTTC; CDR3 protein: CASSPAGGASGANVLTF
clone size: few; D gene: TRBD1; J gene: TRBJ2-1; V gene: TRBV19; CDR3 DNA: TGTGCCAGTAGTCACCACAGGGGGATAGGGTCCTACAATGAGCAGTTCTTC; CDR3 protein: CASSHHRGIGSYNEQFF
clone size: -; D gene: -; J gene: TRBJ1-6; V gene: TRBV6-5; CDR3 DNA: TGTGCCAGCCACGGGGATTCACCCCTCCACTTT; CDR3 protein: CASHGDSPLHF
clone size: once; D gene: -; J gene: TRBJ2-4; V gene: TRBV28; CDR3 DNA: TGTGCCAGCAGCCCCGTCCTACTAGCCAAAAACATTCAGTACTTC; CDR3 protein: CASSPVLLAKNIQYF
clone size: -; D gene: TRBD1; J gene: TRBJ1-4; V gene: TRBV19; CDR3 DNA: TGTGCCAGTACCGCGACAGGGGGCCTAAGTGAAAAACTGTTTTTT; CDR3 protein: CASTATGGLSEKLFF
clone size: -; D gene: -; J gene: TRBJ2-7; V gene: TRBV6-5; CDR3 DNA: TGTGCCAGCACTAACAAGGGAATCTACGAGCAGTACTTC; CDR3 protein: CASTNKGIYEQYF
clone size: -; D gene: -; J gene: TRBJ1-2; V gene: TRBV19; CDR3 DNA: TGTGCCAGTAGTGCAACATCAGGGGGCTACACCTTC; CDR3 protein: CASSATSGGYTF
clone size: -; D gene: TRBD2; J gene: TRBJ2-3; V gene: TRBV11-3; CDR3 DNA: TGTGCCAGCAGCTCGGGGACTAGCCCCGAGGTGGATACGCAGTATTTT; CDR3 protein: CASSSGTSPEVDTQYF
clone size: -; D gene: -; J gene: TRBJ1-4; V gene: TRBV6-6; CDR3 DNA: TGTGCCAGCAGTTACGGGGCGGGCCGGGGCAATGAAAAACTGTTTTTT; CDR3 protein: CASSYGAGRGNEKLFF
clone size: -; D gene: TRBD1; J gene: TRBJ2-1; V gene: TRBV6-4; CDR3 DNA: TGTGCCAGCAGCGTTGATGGGGGGACAGGGACCAATGAGCAGTTCTTC; CDR3 protein: CASSVDGGTGTNEQFF
clone size: -; D gene: TRBD1; J gene: TRBJ2-7; V gene: TRBV6-1; CDR3 DNA: TGTGCCAGCAGTGGGGGGACAGGAGTCTACGAGCAGTACTTC; CDR3 protein: CASSGGTGVYEQYF
clone size: -; D gene: -; J gene: TRBJ2-1; V gene: TRBV20-1; CDR3 DNA: TGCAGTGCTAGAGATTGGGCTCAGGAGTTCTTC; CDR3 protein: CSARDWAQEFF
clone size: -; D gene: -; J gene: TRBJ1-5; V gene: TRBV30; CDR3 DNA: TGTGCCTGGAGTTTACGAAGAGGGGTTGGAGGGTTGAGCAATCAGCCCCAGCATTTT; CDR3 protein: CAWSLRRGVGGLSNQPQHF
clone size: -; D gene: TRBD1; J gene: TRBJ2-1; V gene: TRBV18; CDR3 DNA: TGTGCCAGCTCACCGCAACAGGGGATTGAGCAGTTCTTC; CDR3 protein: CASSPQQGIEQFF
clone size: -; D gene: TRBD2; J gene: TRBJ2-5; V gene: TRBV18; CDR3 DNA: TGTGCCAGCTCACCACCGGGACTAGGGCAAGAGACCCAGTACTTC; CDR3 protein: CASSPPGLGQETQYF
clone size: -; D gene: -; J gene: TRBJ2-7; V gene: TRBV6-5; CDR3 DNA: TGTGCCAGCCTTCCTCGACAGGGAGGCGAGCAGTACTTC; CDR3 protein: CASLPRQGGEQYF
clone size: -; D gene: TRBD1; J gene: TRBJ2-3; V gene: TRBV7-9; CDR3 DNA: TGTGCCAGCAGCTCCGGACAGGGACCCACAGATACGCAGTATTTT; CDR3 protein: CASSSGQGPTDTQYF
clone size: -; D gene: TRBD1; J gene: TRBJ1-2; V gene: TRBV9; CDR3 DNA: TGTGCCAGCGGCGAGGCCCATTCCATTGCGGACAGGGGGTTTGGCTATGGCTACACCTTC; CDR3 protein: CASGEAHSIADRGFGYGYTF
clone size: -; D gene: -; J gene: TRBJ2-3; V gene: TRBV5-1; CDR3 DNA: TGCGCCAGCAGCTTCAGGGATCGGGCAGATACGCAGTATTTT; CDR3 protein: CASSFRDRADTQYF
clone size: -; D gene: -; J gene: TRBJ2-3; V gene: TRBV4-2; CDR3 DNA: TGTGCCAGCGGGGGTAGAGCAGATACGCAGTATTTT; CDR3 protein: CASGGRADTQYF
clone size: -; D gene: -; J gene: TRBJ1-1; V gene: TRBV15; CDR3 DNA: TGTGCCACCAGCAGAGGTGGGACGACTGAAGCTTTCTTT; CDR3 protein: CATSRGGTTEAFF
clone size: -; D gene: -; J gene: TRBJ2-1; V gene: TRBV7-9; CDR3 DNA: TGTGCCAGCATAAGGCTGGGATCCTACAATGAGCAGTTCTTC; CDR3 protein: CASIRLGSYNEQFF
clone size: -; D gene: TRBD2; J gene: TRBJ2-1; V gene: TRBV7-7; CDR3 DNA: TGTGCCAGCAGCTCTAGCGGGGGGGTCAATGAGCAGTTCTTC; CDR3 protein: CASSSSGGVNEQFF
clone size: many; D gene: -; J gene: TRBJ1-2; V gene: TRBV29-1; CDR3 DNA: TGCAGCGTTGAAAACCCCAACCCGGGGGCAGGCTATGGCTACACCTTC; CDR3 protein: CSVENPNPGAGYGYTF
clone size: -; D gene: -; J gene: TRBJ2-5; V gene: TRBV5-1; CDR3 DNA: TGCGCCAGCAGCCCTATTGACTCACGCCGGGAGACCCAGTACTTC; CDR3 protein: CASSPIDSRRETQYF
clone size: -; D gene: -; J gene: TRBJ2-2; V gene: TRBV18; CDR3 DNA: TGTGCCAGCTCACGGCGGGGACCCACCGGGGAGCTGTTTTTT; CDR3 protein: CASSRRGPTGELFF
clone size: -; D gene: -; J gene: TRBJ2-1; V gene: TRBV11-2; CDR3 DNA: TGTGCCAGCAGCCCCCCAGGGGGGTTTGAGCAGTTCTTC; CDR3 protein: CASSPPGGFEQFF
clone size: -; D gene: -; J gene: TRBJ1-1; V gene: TRBV7-3; CDR3 DNA: TGTGCCAGCAGCTTAGAGCGGACCCAGAACACTGAAGCTTTCTTT; CDR3 protein: CASSLERTQNTEAFF
clone size: -; D gene: TRBD2; J gene: TRBJ2-6; V gene: TRBV7-2; CDR3 DNA: TGTGCCAGCAGCTTAGATGCGGGGGCTGGGGCCAACGTCCTGACTTTC; CDR3 protein: CASSLDAGAGANVLTF
clone size: -; D gene: TRBD1; J gene: TRBJ1-3; V gene: TRBV9; CDR3 DNA: TGTGCCAGCAGCGCGACAGGGGGTTATGCTGGAAACACCATATATTTT; CDR3 protein: CASSATGGYAGNTIYF
clone size: -; D gene: TRBD1; J gene: TRBJ1-5; V gene: TRBV18; CDR3 DNA: TGTGCCAGCTCGCCCACAGGGGGCAATCAGCCCCAGCATTTT; CDR3 protein: CASSPTGGNQPQHF
clone size: -; D gene: -; J gene: TRBJ1-5; V gene: TRBV2; CDR3 DNA: TGTGCCAGCAGTGCCAGAATAAATCAGCCCCAGCATTTT; CDR3 protein: CASSARINQPQHF
clone size: -; D gene: -; J gene: TRBJ1-1; V gene: TRBV10-1; CDR3 DNA: TGCGCCAGCAGGACAGCCATGAACACTGAAGCTTTCTTT; CDR3 protein: CASRTAMNTEAFF
clone size: few; D gene: -; J gene: TRBJ1-1; V gene: TRBV4-2; CDR3 DNA: TGTGCCAGCAGCCTTTCTCTGGACACTGAAGCTTTCTTT; CDR3 protein: CASSLSLDTEAFF
clone size: few; D gene: TRBD1; J gene: TRBJ2-3; V gene: TRBV5-1; CDR3 DNA: TGCGCCAGCAGCTTGTTGGGACAGGGGTCAGATACGCAGTATTTT; CDR3 protein: CASSLLGQGSDTQYF
clone size: -; D gene: TRBD2; J gene: TRBJ2-5; V gene: TRBV28; CDR3 DNA: TGTGCCAGCATCTCGGGGGGGGCCCATCAAGAGACCCAGTACTTC; CDR3 protein: CASISGGAHQETQYF
clone size: -; D gene: -; J gene: TRBJ2-7; V gene: TRBV10-1; CDR3 DNA: TGCGCCAGCACCCTATTTGTGGAGGGGGCGGTCTACGAGCAGTACTTC; CDR3 protein: CASTLFVEGAVYEQYF
clone size: -; D gene: -; J gene: TRBJ2-3; V gene: TRBV7-2; CDR3 DNA: TGTGCCAGCAGCGGTCGGACAGATACGCAGTATTTT; CDR3 protein: CASSGRTDTQYF